This T cell receptor (beta chain) was obtained from a study of blood T cells in healthy people across ages. Primers used in a second PCR of roughly 6 to 12 cycles were a sample-barcoded 5' primer and a J-beta primer mix. Samples each returned at least 3 million CDR3-containing paired-end reads. TCRdb re-analysed the 5' RACE reads in MiXCR, keeping a single row per CDR3 protein. In the table there are roughly 1.9 million distinct CDR3 sequences, roughly two fifths of which are singletons. This clonotype has just a few counts. Individuals who donated were healthy Caucasians from Russia aged roughly 6 to 100. CDR3 length equals 15 residues. V gave up 4 bases and J gave up 7 bases; unmatched junction bases: 11. Germline V CDR1 and CDR2: SGHKS, YYEKEE (reference sequence).

The source is a human donor in good health. The rearrangement joins TRBV5-5 to TRBJ2-3; 8 bases match TRBD2. The sequenced material came from blood. The CDR3 reads CASSPTRLARNTQYF. The CDR3 nucleotides are TGTGCCAGCAGCCCTACGCGACTAGCGAGAAATACGCAGTATTTT.